Listed here are 14 T cell receptor beta chains from one sample, sequenced in a study. Data came from immunoSEQ multiplex PCR; TCRdb stores just in-frame clones and leaves some out. The sample lists around 54,000 clones, roughly 93% occurring once. The sample taken for sequencing was PBMCs. These receptors came from a man in his forties with rheumatoid arthritis.

The gene calls are TRBV14 and TRBJ1-2; D gene uncertain. Germline loops: CDR1 SGHDN, CDR2 FVKESK. This CDR3 is 13 amino acids long. Between the trimmed V and J ends, which lost 0 bases and 7 bases, there was a span of 9 bases. CDR3 loop: CASSQDGVPGYTF. The CDR3 DNA reads TGTGCCAGCAGCCAAGATGGGGTGCCTGGCTACACCTTC.

V gene TRBV9 combines with J gene TRBJ2-1; TRBD1 aligns across 9 bases. The CDR3 totals 14 residues. In germline, CDR1 is SGDLS, CDR2 YYNGEE. Unmatched junction bases numbered 6, after V lost 3 bases and J lost 8 bases. The CDR3 reads CASSARGQGYEQFF. The CDR3 nucleotides are TGTGCCAGCAGCGCCCGGGGACAGGGCTATGAGCAGTTCTTC.

This chain joins TRBV18 and TRBJ2-6; 8 bases map to TRBD1. With 6 bases clipped from V and 1 base from J, the junction kept 8 bases outside the gene matches. The CDR3 has 17 residues. Per germline, CDR1 KGHSH and CDR2 LQKENI. The CDR3 nucleotides read TGTGCCAGCTCCCGCCCAGGGGGCTTATCTGGGGCCAACGTCCTGACTTTC. As protein: CASSRPGGLSGANVLTF. Full variable domain (remainder filled in from reference TRBV18 and TRBJ2-6): NAGVMQNPRHLVRRRGQEARLRCSPMKGHSHVYWYRQLPEEGLKFMVYLQKENIIDESGMPKERFSAEFPKEGPSILRIQQVVRGDSAAYFCASSRPGGLSGANVLTFGAGSRLTVL.

The CDR3: CASSLDSRYGYTF. CDR3 in DNA: TGTGCCAGCAGCTTGGACAGCCGCTATGGCTACACCTTC. V gene TRBV5-4 combines with J gene TRBJ1-2; no definite D call. Germline CDR1 SGHNT, CDR2 YYREEE (reference sequence). Trimming removed 0 bases from V and 4 bases from J, with 7 bases in between. The CDR3 has 13 residues. Based on the CDR3 plus reference TRBV5-4 and TRBJ1-2, the full variable domain is ETGVTQSPTHLIKTRGQQVTLRCSSQSGHNTVSWYQQALGQGPQFIFQYYREEENGRGNFPPRFSGLQFPNYSSELNVNALELDDSALYLCASSLDSRYGYTFGSGTRLTVV.

The chain uses TRBV9 and TRBJ2-1; D may correspond to TRBD1 or TRBD2 (5 bases each). The CDR3 has 13 residues. Trimming cost V 2 bases and J 9 bases, with 12 bases left between them. CDR1 is SGDLS, CDR2 YYNGEE, per germline. In DNA form, the CDR3 reads TGTGCCAGCAGCGTGGGTAAGGGGAGTGAGCAGTTCTTC. This encodes CASSVGKGSEQFF.

The V call is TRBV18, the J call TRBJ1-2; D ambiguous. In germline, CDR1 is KGHSH, CDR2 LQKENI. Trimming left V 2 bases short and J 0 bases short, with 13 bases between. The CDR3 spans 16 residues. The CDR3 loop reads CASSPGPDNPNYGYTF. In DNA, the CDR3 is TGTGCCAGCTCACCAGGGCCTGACAACCCTAACTATGGCTACACCTTC. The entire variable domain, with the rest obtained from reference TRBV18 and TRBJ1-2, is as follows: NAGVMQNPRHLVRRRGQEARLRCSPMKGHSHVYWYRQLPEEGLKFMVYLQKENIIDESGMPKERFSAEFPKEGPSILRIQQVVRGDSAAYFCASSPGPDNPNYGYTFGSGTRLTVV.

This clone has just one count. J is TRBJ2-2 and V is TRBV14; D is unclear. The V and J ends lost 4 bases and 3 bases respectively, with 12 bases between them. The CDR3 runs to 15 residues. The germline V gene has CDR1 SGHDN and CDR2 FVKESK. DNA of the CDR3: TGTGCCAGCAGCCCTACTTCCGAGGACACCGGGGAGCTGTTTTTT. It is translated as CASSPTSEDTGELFF. The complete variable domain, with remaining parts taken from reference TRBV14 and TRBJ2-2, reads EAGVTQFPSHSVIEKGQTVTLRCDPISGHDNLYWYRRVMGKEIKFLLHFVKESKQDESGMPNNRFLAERTGGTYSTLKVQPAELEDSGVYFCASSPTSEDTGELFFGEGSRLTVL.

This CDR3 is CASRLGTANTEAFF. The CDR3 DNA follows: TGTGCCAGCAGGCTCGGGACAGCGAACACTGAAGCTTTCTTT. The gene calls are TRBV7-6 and TRBJ1-1, with 7 bases fitting TRBD1. The CDR3 runs 14 residues. V lost 6 bases, J lost 1 base, and 5 bases stayed unmatched. CDR1 is SGHVS, CDR2 FNYEAQ, per germline.

The CDR3 nucleotides are TGTGCCAGCAGGGGGACAGGCGGAGAGACCCAGTACTTC. As protein: CASRGTGGETQYF. V and J are TRBV2 and TRBJ2-5, with 8 bases fitting TRBD1. Germline V gene data show CDR1 as SNHLY and CDR2 as FYNNEI. This CDR3 is built from 13 residues. Trimming removed 6 bases from V and 4 bases from J; junction bases left unmatched: 4.

This clone was seen only a few times. The chain combines TRBV9 with TRBJ1-2, with 7 nucleotides matching TRBD1. Germline loops: CDR1 SGDLS, CDR2 YYNGEE. V lost 2 bases to trimming and J lost 5 bases; unmatched junction nucleotides: 9. The CDR3 is made up of 15 amino acids. The CDR3 loop reads CASSVNRGREYGYTF. The CDR3, as DNA: TGTGCCAGCAGCGTTAACAGGGGACGCGAGTATGGCTACACCTTC. Complete variable domain (other parts from reference TRBV9 and TRBJ1-2): DSGVTQTPKHLITATGQRVTLRCSPRSGDLSVYWYQQSLDQGLQFLIQYYNGEERAKGNILERFSAQQFPDLHSELNLSSLELGDSALYFCASSVNRGREYGYTFGSGTRLTVV.

The chain is built from TRBV7-9 and TRBJ2-7; D is perhaps TRBD1 or TRBD2 (5 bases each). Germline values: CDR1 SEHNR, CDR2 FQNEAQ (reference sequence). The length of the CDR3 is 13 residues. The germline V and J ends were trimmed by 7 bases and 3 bases, with 13 bases remaining between them. The CDR3 region is CASNRGAHYEQYF. In nucleotides, the CDR3 is TGTGCCAGCAACCGAGGGGCGCACTACGAGCAGTACTTC.

The chain links TRBV7-9 to TRBJ2-2, with D perhaps TRBD2 (5 bases). Germline V lookup: CDR1 SEHNR, CDR2 FQNEAQ (reference sequence). Trimming cost V 11 bases and J 6 bases, with 7 bases left between them. The CDR3 covers 10 residues. The CDR3 loop reads CAPEAGELFF. The DNA of the CDR3 is TGTGCCCCGGAGGCCGGGGAGCTGTTTTTT.

CDR3 nucleotide sequence: TGTGCCAGCAGCCCTGGGACAGGGGGCGAGCAGTACTTC. It translates to CASSPGTGGEQYF. The chain employs TRBV11-2 and TRBJ2-7, with 11 bases lining up with TRBD1. The germline CDR1 and CDR2 sequences are SGHAT and FQNNGV. The CDR3 length is 13 residues. V was clipped by 5 bases and J by 6 bases; unmatched bases: 3.

The chain joins TRBV27 to TRBJ2-5, with D uncertain. The V gene lost 5 bases and the J gene lost 0 bases, with 10 bases spanning the gap. Germline values: CDR1 MNHEY, CDR2 SMNVEV (reference sequence). This CDR3 region has 14 residues. The CDR3 nucleotides are TGTGCCAGCAGTCCGAACTCCAACCAAGAGACCCAGTACTTC. Translation: CASSPNSNQETQYF.